Here is one T cell receptor beta chain with its context. Antigen unknown. The time point denotes: pre-sensitization, week 0. The treatment was: therapeutic diphenylcyclopropenone sensitization with weekly scalp DPC. Library preparation tagged each individual cDNA molecule with a unique molecular identifier. TCRdb processed the RACE reads anew with MiXCR; each CDR3 protein has one entry. The table lists more than 50,000 distinct CDR3 sequences, around 7% of them singletons. The sample belongs to a study of human T cells and chemical hapten exposure. Looking at the study overall: Patients were given diphenylcyclopropenone on the scalp weekly across the approximately 25-week study. Small volume differences among pooled libraries mainly caused per-sample TCR yield variation. Regarding the study as a whole: The donors suffered from alopecia, so their immune response may not match that of healthy people.

The V gene lost 0 bases and the J gene lost 0 bases, with 12 bases spanning the gap. Germline CDR1 SGHRS, CDR2 YFSETQ. There are 16 residues in the CDR3. The chain combines TRBV5-1 with TRBJ1-1, with D possibly matching TRBD1 (5 bases). This TCR was sampled from a woman under 40 with alopecia areata. Some clones in this sample may be carry-over from other donors' samples. The sequencing used whole blood, collected in connection with sensitization to the hapten diphenylcyclopropenone (DPC). The CDR3 loop is CASSLAGGGMNTEAFF. In DNA form, the CDR3 reads TGCGCCAGCAGCTTGGCTGGGGGAGGTATGAACACTGAAGCTTTCTTT. Looking up the rest from reference TRBV5-1 and TRBJ1-1 gives the full variable domain: KAGVTQTPRYLIKTRGQQVTLSCSPISGHRSVSWYQQTPGQGLQFLFEYFSETQRNKGNFPGRFSGRQFSNSRSEMNVSTLELGDSALYLCASSLAGGGMNTEAFFGQGTRLTVV.